These 7 T cell receptor beta chains came from one sample sequenced in a study of shared T cell receptors in the human thymus. Here immunoSEQ multiplex PCR was the method, and the copy in TCRdb shows in-frame clones only, minus some. The sample yields 450,000 to 650,000 clones, more than 75% seen once. The sample was also linked to a second study, of human thymus T cells.

The sequencing input was thymocytes. The source of these receptors is a boy under two years old with a congenital heart defect.

V usage is TRBV27 and J usage is TRBJ1-5; the match to TRBD1 covers 7 bases. The V gene's germline CDR1 is MNHEY and CDR2 SMNVEV (reference sequence). Germline trimming cut 5 bases from V and 4 bases from J; bases unmatched to any gene: 17. CDR3 length: 18 residues. The CDR3 loop reads CASSLDGQALGGNQPQHF. In DNA form, the CDR3 reads TGTGCCAGCAGTCTTGACGGACAGGCGCTTGGGGGGAATCAGCCCCAGCATTTT.

V usage is TRBV5-6 and J usage is TRBJ2-7, with D perhaps TRBD1 (7 bases). CDR1 and CDR2 from the germline V gene are SGHDT and YYEEEE. Trimming took off 0 bases at V and 3 bases at J, with 16 bases between the two ends. CDR3 length: 16 amino acids. This CDR3 reads CASSLGAQGGYYEQYF. The CDR3 coding sequence is TGTGCCAGCAGCTTGGGGGCGCAGGGGGGTTACTACGAGCAGTACTTC.

This clone was observed once. The J gene is TRBJ2-3, the V gene TRBV4-2, with a weak D call TRBD2 (6 bases). V lost 5 bases to trimming and J lost 5 bases, with 11 bases between them. The CDR3 has 13 amino acids. Germline V lookup: CDR1 LGHNA, CDR2 YNFKEQ. The DNA for the CDR3 is TGTGCCAGCAGCGGGGGGAGTGGAGATACGCAGTATTTT. Translation gives CASSGGSGDTQYF.

The rearrangement uses TRBV11-3 and TRBJ2-7, with no clear D. The CDR3 extends over 15 amino acids. Trimming removed 3 bases at V and 0 bases at J, with 12 bases between. Germline-derived CDR1 and CDR2 are SGHNT and YENEEA. In DNA, the CDR3 is TGTGCCAGCAGCTTGGCCAAGAACATCTCCTACGAGCAGTACTTC. This sequence encodes CASSLAKNISYEQYF.

The gene calls are TRBV19 and TRBJ1-5, with D possibly matching TRBD1 (5 bases). This CDR3 is 13 amino acids long. The germline V gene encodes CDR1 LNHDA and CDR2 SQIVND (reference sequence). V gave up 7 bases and J gave up 6 bases, with 13 bases separating them. The DNA for the CDR3 is TGTGCCAGTACCCTCCGGCAGGGTCAGCCCCAGCATTTT. Protein product: CASTLRQGQPQHF.

Regarding this clone: This sample includes further DNA sequences coding for the same CDR3. The gene calls are TRBV6-5 and TRBJ2-7; TRBD1 agrees at 8 bases. The germline CDR1 and CDR2 sequences are MNHEY and SVGAGI. The CDR3 has 14 residues. The V and J ends lost 5 bases and 5 bases, in that order; junction bases with no gene match: 8. In DNA form, the CDR3 reads TGTGCCAGCAGTGGCCCGGGGACAGGACACGAGCAGTACTTC. Translation: CASSGPGTGHEQYF.

A single count supports this clone. The rearrangement uses TRBV27 and TRBJ2-1; 13 nucleotides line up with TRBD2. This CDR3 has 17 amino acids. V dropped 5 bases and J dropped 0; count of bases not matched to a gene: 4. Germline loops: CDR1 MNHEY, CDR2 SMNVEV (reference sequence). The CDR3 here is CASSPRTSGSSYNEQFF. The CDR3 bases are TGTGCCAGCAGTCCCCGGACTAGCGGGAGCTCCTACAATGAGCAGTTCTTC.